These 28 T cell receptor beta chains originate from one sample sequenced in a study of metastatic and nonmetastatic thyroid tumors. TCRdb reprocessed the PCR reads via MiXCR. In the table there are roughly 25,000 clones, under 15% of which are singletons. Among the patients, none had received any treatment before thyroid surgery. Sequences were obtained from blood. Source of these receptors: a female donor with papillary thyroid cancer or a benign thyroid nodule (not recorded which). Some clones in this sample may be carry-over from other donors' samples.

This clone was picked up many times. The chain couples TRBV19 to TRBJ1-5; D not certain. Germline CDR1 LNHDA, CDR2 SQIVND (reference sequence). The CDR3 is made up of 16 amino acids. Between the trimmed V and J ends, which lost 3 bases and 6 bases, there was a span of 18 bases. The CDR3 here is CASSIWSRGGVQPQHF. CDR3 nucleotides: TGTGCCAGTAGTATCTGGTCTCGGGGTGGGGTTCAGCCCCAGCATTTT.

This clone was seen repeatedly, ten times or more. The chain links TRBV29-1 to TRBJ1-2, with 7 nucleotides matching TRBD1. Germline V lookup: CDR1 SQVTM, CDR2 ANQGSEA. There are 13 residues in the CDR3. Trimming at V came to 6 bases and at J to 5 bases, leaving 9 bases not matched to a gene. Written as DNA, the CDR3 is TGCAGCGTGCCCCCCGACAGGGAGTATGGCTACACCTTC. It is translated as CSVPPDREYGYTF.

This clone occurred many times. The chain links TRBV19 to TRBJ1-2, with D possibly matching TRBD1 (6 bases). The CDR3 is 14 residues long. Trimming left V 5 bases short and J 4 bases short, with 14 bases between. From germline, CDR1 is LNHDA and CDR2 SQIVND (reference sequence). In nucleotides, the CDR3 is TGTGCCAGTAGTTTTGGTCAGGGGAGCTATGGCTACACCTTC. Translated: CASSFGQGSYGYTF.

In the case of this clone: A much larger clone differs from this one at a single base, so this may be a read error. The rearrangement links TRBV7-9 to TRBJ1-2; 7 bases are a match to TRBD1. The germline gives CDR1 SEHNR, CDR2 FQNEAQ (reference sequence). J was trimmed by 10 bases and V by 5 bases; bases with no gene match: 13. The CDR3 contains 14 residues. In DNA form, the CDR3 reads TGTGCCAGCAGCCCGTTGACAGGGAACCGAGCCTACACCTTC. Protein product: CASSPLTGNRAYTF.

This clone was counted many times. This sequence joins TRBV7-9 and TRBJ2-1; the D gene is possibly TRBD2 (5 bases). Germline loops: CDR1 SEHNR, CDR2 FQNEAQ (reference sequence). The CDR3 is made up of 15 amino acids. V was cut by 2 bases and J by 8 bases, with 16 bases left in between. The CDR3 DNA follows: TGTGCCAGCAGCTTACAAGGATTCAGCGGCGATGAGCAGTTCTTC. It translates to CASSLQGFSGDEQFF.

In this sample, this clone turned up many times. The CDR3 bases are TGTGCCTGGAGTGTTGAGGGCCGAGCTGAAGCTTTCTTT. Protein product: CAWSVEGRAEAFF. The chain is built from TRBV30 and TRBJ1-1; D call uncertain. Per the germline V gene, CDR1 is GTSNPN and CDR2 is SVGIG (reference sequence). The CDR3 covers 13 residues. V was shortened by 0 bases and J by 6 bases, with 11 bases between the two germline ends.

This clone is classed as medium-sized. The V and J genes are TRBV6-1 and TRBJ2-7; 9 nucleotides agree with TRBD2. The CDR3 is 16 residues long. J lost 3 bases, V lost 5 bases, and 11 bases had no gene match. Germline CDR1 and CDR2: MNHNS and SASEGT. Here the CDR3 reads CASSSLYASGVYEQYF. DNA for the CDR3: TGTGCCAGCAGTTCCCTCTACGCTAGCGGGGTCTACGAGCAGTACTTC.

This clone was counted between two and nine times. At one boundary the junction diverges from the germline segment, which might be a read error. This chain connects TRBV28 to TRBJ1-4; 7 positions match TRBD1. The length of the CDR3 is 16 residues. CDR1 is MDHEN, CDR2 SYDVKM, per germline. CDR3 region: CASSLFSGQIDEKLFF. CDR3 nucleotide sequence: TGTGCCAGCAGCTTATTCTCGGGACAGATTGATGAAAAACTGTTTTTT.

This clone was picked up many times. The chain is built from TRBV4-2 and TRBJ2-3; D might be TRBD2 (6 bases). Germline-derived CDR1 and CDR2 are LGHNA and YNFKEQ. Trimming stripped 4 bases from V and 2 bases from J, with 16 bases between. The CDR3 covers 16 residues. Written as DNA, the CDR3 is TGTGCCAGCAGCCCCGGGACGGGACTGGTCACAGATACGCAGTATTTT. Amino acid sequence: CASSPGTGLVTDTQYF.

This clone was seen at least ten times. The rearrangement joins TRBV20-1 to TRBJ2-3; D possibly corresponds to TRBD2 (6 bases). V lost 7 bases and J 1 base, leaving 15 bases between the germline ends. This CDR3 has 14 amino acids. Germline V gene sequence: CDR1 DFQATT, CDR2 SNEGSKA (reference sequence). The CDR3 nucleotides read TGCAGTGTTAACGGGAGCCCTCGCACAGATACGCAGTATTTT. Its translation: CSVNGSPRTDTQYF.

Remarks on this clone: Relative to the germline gene, one junction end is altered; a read error may explain this. V gene TRBV20-1 combines with J gene TRBJ2-7, with 7 bases aligning to TRBD2. This CDR3 contains 15 residues. Germline V gene lookup returns CDR1 DFQATT and CDR2 SNEGSKA (reference sequence). The CDR3 loop is CSDRSLSRGGSEQYF. CDR3 DNA: TGCAGTGATAGATCCCTATCCCGCGGGGGATCCGAGCAGTACTTC.

This clone was counted many times. This chain uses TRBV7-9 with TRBJ1-3; TRBD1 matches 11 bases. The CDR3 has 18 amino acids. Germline V CDR1 and CDR2: SEHNR, FQNEAQ (reference sequence). V lost 4 bases and J lost 4; bases outside the gene matches: 12. The DNA for the CDR3 is TGTGCCAGCAGCTCATTCCGAGGACAGGGGGCCTTCGGAAACACCATATATTTT. It yields the protein CASSSFRGQGAFGNTIYF.

Note on this clone: Just one base apart from a much larger clone, this may be a read error. J is TRBJ1-1 and V is TRBV12-3 or TRBV12-4; D remains ambiguous. V lost 7 bases and J lost 5, with 14 bases in between. The length of the CDR3 is 13 residues. As DNA, the CDR3 is TGTGCCAGCATGCCTCCGGGAGGGACTGAAGCTTTCTTT. It encodes CASMPPGGTEAFF.

This clone was counted ten times or more. The CDR3 bases are TGCGCCAGCAGCCCACCCGGGGCCAACGTCCTGACTTTC. As protein: CASSPPGANVLTF. V is TRBV5-1 and J is TRBJ2-6; D ambiguous. This CDR3 region has 13 residues. The V end was cut by 4 bases, the J end by 4 bases, with 6 bases between. CDR1 and CDR2 from the germline V gene are SGHRS and YFSETQ.

Ten or more counts support this clone. One end of the junction does not line up with germline, which may come from a read error. The gene calls are TRBV2 and TRBJ2-2; 13 bases match TRBD2. CDR3 length: 17 amino acids. Looked up from germline, CDR1 is SNHLY and CDR2 is FYNNEI. CDR3 nucleotides: TGTGCCAGCAGTGGCCGGACTAGCGGGAGTTCTTCCGGGGAGCTGTCTTTT. It specifies CASSGRTSGSSSGELSF.

In this sample, this clone turned up many times. In DNA, the CDR3 is TGTGCCAGCAGCCAGGTGGACAGCCTCACAGATACGCAGTATTTT. This codes for CASSQVDSLTDTQYF. The rearrangement links TRBV9 to TRBJ2-3; a weak D match, TRBD1 (6 bases). Trimming shortened V by 4 bases and J by 2 bases, and 14 bases separated the two germline ends. Germline V gene data show CDR1 as SGDLS and CDR2 as YYNGEE. CDR3 length: 15 residues.

This clone was counted at least ten times. V and J are TRBV19 and TRBJ1-5; maybe TRBD1 (5 bases). Germline V lookup: CDR1 LNHDA, CDR2 SQIVND (reference sequence). The CDR3 is 17 residues long. The V and J ends lost 6 bases and 2 bases respectively, with 20 bases between them. In nucleotides, the CDR3 is TGTGCCAGTAGCTTAAGGATGGGGGGGATCGGCAATCAGCCCCAGCATTTT. Translating it yields CASSLRMGGIGNQPQHF.

The V gene is TRBV5-6, the J gene TRBJ1-6; TRBD1 is a possible D gene (6 bases). Germline CDR1 and CDR2: SGHDT and YYEEEE. CDR3 length equals 12 residues. The V gene lost 2 bases and the J gene lost 10 bases, with 7 bases spanning the gap. Here the CDR3 DNA reads TGTGCCAGCAGCTTTGGGGGCTCACCCCTCCACTTT. The encoded protein is CASSFGGSPLHF. Full variable domain (missing parts from reference TRBV5-6 and TRBJ1-6): DAGVTQSPTHLIKTRGQQVTLRCSPKSGHDTVSWYQQALGQGPQFIFQYYEEEERQRGNFPDRFSGHQFPNYSSELNVNALLLGDSALYLCASSFGGSPLHFGNGTRLTVT.

This clone was counted a few times. Compared with germline, one end of the junction differs, possibly owing to a read error. The chain is built from TRBV12-3 or TRBV12-4 and TRBJ1-6; D remains ambiguous. The CDR3 totals 11 residues. The CDR3 protein is CATSLATPLHF. The CDR3 coding sequence is TGTGCCACCAGTTTAGCAACACCCCTCCACTTT.

The chain recombines TRBV18 with TRBJ1-2; D perhaps matches TRBD1 (5 bases). The germline V and J ends were trimmed by 3 bases and 9 bases, with 17 bases remaining between them. Germline loops: CDR1 KGHSH, CDR2 LQKENI. CDR3 length: 14 amino acids. CDR3 nucleotide sequence: TGTGCCAGCTCACCTACCCCAGACAGTGGCTGCTACACCTTC. This encodes CASSPTPDSGCYTF.

This clone has a count of ten or more. The chain has TRBV5-5 and TRBJ2-7, with D perhaps given as TRBD1 or TRBD2 (5 bases each). This CDR3 contains 17 residues. Trimming removed 3 bases at V and 3 bases at J, with 22 bases between. Germline CDR1 is SGHKS and CDR2 is YYEKEE (reference sequence). The CDR3 is CASSSYPGTQEHYEQYF. For the CDR3, the DNA is TGTGCCAGCAGCTCCTACCCCGGGACCCAGGAACACTACGAGCAGTACTTC.

A few counts support this clone. A much larger clone differs from this one at a single base, so this may be a read error. The V and J genes are TRBV6-1 and TRBJ2-3; no reliable D call. CDR3 size: 15 residues. From germline, CDR1 is MNHNS and CDR2 SASEGT. V shed 6 bases and J shed 5 bases, with 18 bases lying between them. CDR3 in amino acids: CASRAELLGRDTQYF. The CDR3 nucleotides are TGTGCCAGCAGAGCCGAACTTCTGGGCAGAGATACGCAGTATTTT.

This clone has ten or more counts. This chain uses TRBV6-2 or TRBV6-3 with TRBJ2-5; 7 nucleotides line up with TRBD2. The length of the CDR3 is 14 residues. Trimming at V came to 6 bases and at J to 1 base, leaving 5 bases not matched to a gene. Looked up from germline, CDR1 is MNHEY and CDR2 is SVGEGT. The CDR3 is CASRWTSFQETQYF. DNA for the CDR3: TGTGCCAGCAGGTGGACTAGTTTCCAAGAGACCCAGTACTTC.

This clone has ten or more counts. The chain combines TRBV3-1 with TRBJ2-1, with D perhaps matching TRBD2 (5 bases). CDR3 length: 12 residues. Germline CDR1 LGHDT, CDR2 YNNKEL (reference sequence). The V end lost 3 bases, the J end lost 10 bases, and 10 bases lay between the germline ends. CDR3 protein: CASSHPRGEQFF. Here the CDR3 DNA reads TGTGCCAGCAGCCATCCTCGAGGGGAGCAGTTCTTC.

This clone was recorded many times. V and J are TRBV12-3 or TRBV12-4 and TRBJ1-3, with TRBD1 matching 7 bases. The CDR3 has 15 amino acids. With 5 bases clipped from V and 5 bases from J, the junction kept 9 bases outside the gene matches. CDR3 DNA sequence: TGTGCCAGCAGTCGAGTACAGGGGATGAGAAACACCATATATTTT. It yields the protein CASSRVQGMRNTIYF.

This clone was seen repeatedly, ten times or more. The sample carries other DNA sequences with the same CDR3. This chain links TRBV20-1 with TRBJ2-4; 11 positions agree with TRBD2. With 3 bases clipped from V and 0 bases from J, the junction kept 4 bases outside the gene matches. In germline, CDR1 is DFQATT, CDR2 SNEGSKA (reference sequence). The CDR3 loop spans 16 amino acids. The CDR3 reads CSARAGLAGAKNIQYF. CDR3 coding DNA: TGCAGTGCTAGGGCAGGACTAGCGGGAGCCAAAAACATTCAGTACTTC.

In its sample, this clone ranks as medium-sized. The chain has TRBV11-3 and TRBJ2-7, with D possibly TRBD2 on 5 matching bases. The CDR3 totals 17 residues. Germline V gene sequence: CDR1 SGHNT, CDR2 YENEEA. V dropped 2 bases and J dropped 1 base, with 18 bases sitting between them. The CDR3: CASSLIPWTFWSYEQYF. DNA for the CDR3: TGTGCCAGCAGCTTAATCCCATGGACTTTTTGGTCCTACGAGCAGTACTTC. Combining the CDR3 with reference TRBV11-3 and TRBJ2-7 gives the whole variable domain EAGVVQSPRYKIIEKKQPVAFWCNPISGHNTLYWYLQNLGQGPELLIRYENEEAVDDSQLPKDRFSAERLKGVDSTLKIQPAELGDSAVYLCASSLIPWTFWSYEQYFGPGTRLTVT.

This clone came up many times. This rearrangement joins TRBV18 to TRBJ1-3; weak D call: TRBD1 (5 bases). The CDR3 is 18 amino acids. Trimming shortened V by 5 bases and J by 5 bases, and 25 bases separated the two germline ends. Germline CDR1 is KGHSH and CDR2 is LQKENI. The CDR3 sequence: CASSSVTGAGLTRNTIYF. CDR3 in DNA: TGTGCCAGCTCATCCGTAACCGGGGCAGGACTTACTAGAAACACCATATATTTT.